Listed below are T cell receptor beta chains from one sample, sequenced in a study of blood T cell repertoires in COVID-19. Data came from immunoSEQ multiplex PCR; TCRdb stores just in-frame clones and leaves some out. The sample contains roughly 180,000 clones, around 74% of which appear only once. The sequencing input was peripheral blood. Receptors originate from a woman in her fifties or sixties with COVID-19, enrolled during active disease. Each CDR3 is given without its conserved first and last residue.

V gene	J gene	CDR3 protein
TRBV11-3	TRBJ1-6	ASSQTGLHSPLH
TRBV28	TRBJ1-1	ASSSTASLVFEAF
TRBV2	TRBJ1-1	ASSEAWPRSLEAF
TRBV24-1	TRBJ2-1	ATSGRAGRSSYNEQF
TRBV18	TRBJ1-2	ASSATGTEAWGYT
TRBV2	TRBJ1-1	ASSALTGGGTEAF
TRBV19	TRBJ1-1	ASSKQGTEAF
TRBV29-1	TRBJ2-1	SALPSGSSYNEQF
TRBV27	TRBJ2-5	ASSLSWTQRGETQY
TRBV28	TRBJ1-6	ASSFRGSGSSPLH
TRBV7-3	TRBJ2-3	ASSPLAGVTDTQY
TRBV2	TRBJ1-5	ASSESAGQGQPQH
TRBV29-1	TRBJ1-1	TTMGGPTNTEAF
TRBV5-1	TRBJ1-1	ASSLEGDEAF
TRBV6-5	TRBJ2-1	ASSSPGQGFNEQF
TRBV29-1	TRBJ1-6	SVRDRGLFSPLH
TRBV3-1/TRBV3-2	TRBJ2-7	ASSQDGDRGQY
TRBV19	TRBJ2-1	ASSIGGLAGVPF
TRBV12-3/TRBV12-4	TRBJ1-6	ASSLRDSPLH
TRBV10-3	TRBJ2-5	AISESFGRDQETQY
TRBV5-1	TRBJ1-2	ASSLDRATYGYT
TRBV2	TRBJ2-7	ASSEGTLVVYEQY
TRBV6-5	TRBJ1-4	ASSWGGPTNEKLF
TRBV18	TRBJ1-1	ASSPIDRMNTEAF
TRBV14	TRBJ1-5	ASSQRDRASNQPQH
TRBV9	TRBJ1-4	ASSVETATNEKLF
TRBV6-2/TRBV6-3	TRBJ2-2	ASSYSTGTGELF
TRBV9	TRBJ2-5	ASSIAGGVKETQY
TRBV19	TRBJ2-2	ASSIIGSANTGELF
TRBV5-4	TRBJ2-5	ASSFRDRGKHQETQY
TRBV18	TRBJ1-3	ASSQTGERNTIY
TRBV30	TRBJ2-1	AWSAVKGTFYNEQF
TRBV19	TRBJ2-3	ASKRGGLADTQY
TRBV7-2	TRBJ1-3	ASSLLTGSGNTIY
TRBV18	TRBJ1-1	ASSPKGGTEAF
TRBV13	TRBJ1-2	ASSLGSSGYT
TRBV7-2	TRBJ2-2	ASSPRTSEWGYTGELF
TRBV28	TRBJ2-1	ASSSWTGINEQF
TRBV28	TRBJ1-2	ASSFLDRTSDGYT
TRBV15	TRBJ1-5	ATSRDRGREQPQH
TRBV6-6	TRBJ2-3	ASSPHTDTQY
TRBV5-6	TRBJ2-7	ASRLDNYEQY
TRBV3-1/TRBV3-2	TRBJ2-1	ASSQDSLSSYNEQF
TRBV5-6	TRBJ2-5	ASSFPQGIETQY
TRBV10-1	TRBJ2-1	ASSYRRGEQF
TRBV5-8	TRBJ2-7	ASSLKSYSYEQY
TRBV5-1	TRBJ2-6	ASSYRDRGTGANVLT
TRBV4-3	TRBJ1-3	ASSQRGGNTIY
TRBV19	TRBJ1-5	ASSINGQFNQPQH
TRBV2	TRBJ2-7	ASSGEHEQY
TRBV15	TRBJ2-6	ATSRDLAGLGSGANVLT
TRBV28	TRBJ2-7	ASRPPGGSYEQY
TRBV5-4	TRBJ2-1	ASSRQGARIHPF
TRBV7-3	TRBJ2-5	ASSLGGAPQETQY
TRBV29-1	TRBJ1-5	SVQGFDQPQH